This TCR beta chain was sequenced for a study of T cells in narcolepsy. Turning to the study itself: Healthy controls were enrolled alongside patients with narcolepsy type 1 or type 2. Study observations and caveats: No autoreactive T cell clone sequences appeared in some memory CD4+ repertoires. Blood of same and different patients, but not healthy controls, reportedly held recurring autoreactive clonotypes. Comparing one patient's CSF and blood CD4+ clonotypes highlighted HCRT- and TRIB2-specific autoreactive clonotypes.

On this clone itself: The antigen remains undetermined.

The V and J ends lost 5 bases and 2 bases respectively, with 11 bases between them. This CDR3 is built from 13 residues. The V gene's germline CDR1 is SQVTM and CDR2 ANQGSEA. Using immunoSEQ multiplex PCR, the repertoire was profiled, and TCRdb retains in-frame clones only, with some absent. The sample lists 20,000 to 30,000 clones, approximately 80% occurring once. Sequenced input: CD45RA- memory CD4+ T cells from PBMCs. This clonotype was obtained from a human donor with narcolepsy. The chain couples TRBV29-1 to TRBJ2-3; D gene unclear. Here the CDR3 reads CSVPNSTTDTQYF. CDR3 nucleotide sequence: TGCAGCGTTCCCAACTCTACCACAGATACGCAGTATTTT.